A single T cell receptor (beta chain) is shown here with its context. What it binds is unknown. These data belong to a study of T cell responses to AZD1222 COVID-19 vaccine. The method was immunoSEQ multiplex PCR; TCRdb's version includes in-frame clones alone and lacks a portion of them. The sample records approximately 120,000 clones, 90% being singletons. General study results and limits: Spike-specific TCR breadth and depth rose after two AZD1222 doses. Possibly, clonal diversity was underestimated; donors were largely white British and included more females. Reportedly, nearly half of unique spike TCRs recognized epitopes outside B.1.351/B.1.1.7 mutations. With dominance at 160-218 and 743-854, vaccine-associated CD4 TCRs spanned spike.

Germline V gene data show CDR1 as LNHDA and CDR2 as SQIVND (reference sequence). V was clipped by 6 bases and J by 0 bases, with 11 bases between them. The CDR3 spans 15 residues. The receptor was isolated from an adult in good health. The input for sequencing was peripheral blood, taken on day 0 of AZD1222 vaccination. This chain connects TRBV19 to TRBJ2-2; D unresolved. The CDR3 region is CASSPRSPNTGELFF. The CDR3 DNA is TGTGCCAGTAGCCCGAGGAGCCCGAACACCGGGGAGCTGTTTTTT.